This TCR beta chain comes out of a study of regulatory T cells in long-lasting Graves disease. This clonotype was seen a handful of times. The CDR3 is 14 residues long. Germline V gene lookup returns CDR1 LGHNA and CDR2 YSLEER. Deletions cut 0 bases from V and 4 bases from J, with 9 bases between. Investigators prepared the TCR beta libraries by applying iRepertoire HTBI primers and Arm-PCR of CDR3 regions. TCRdb processed the multiplex PCR reads anew with MiXCR; each CDR3 protein has one entry. Counted here are some 250,000 distinct CDR3 sequences, around 20% occurring once; the ten biggest clones make up approximately 15%. Documented time point: newly diagnosed GD, antithyroid drugs for less than 3 months. There was RNA extracted from PBMCs, and the TCR library was made from it. American Thyroid Association guidelines were used to diagnose Graves' disease.

The rearrangement joins TRBV4-3 to TRBJ1-2, with D hard to call. The sample here was peripheral blood mononuclear cells (PBMCs), taken at new diagnosis, from a patient treated with antithyroid drugs. The sequence came from a female donor with Graves disease. The CDR3: CASSQEWATYGYTF. CDR3 nucleotide sequence: TGCGCCAGCAGCCAAGAGTGGGCAACCTATGGCTACACCTTC.